This T cell receptor (beta chain) emerged from a study of spatial heterogeneity in lung cancer. The time point was: sample taken at primary tumor resection. Unsorted whole RNA samples from tumor, nontumor lung or frozen PBMC were sequenced. This clonotype was picked up many times. In germline, CDR1 is SGHAT, CDR2 FQNNGV. Losses at the gene ends were 5 bases for V and 7 bases for J; bases not matched to a gene: 14. The length of the CDR3 is 16 residues. TCRdb re-called the 5' RACE reads through MiXCR, storing one row per CDR3 protein. The sample consists of around 19,000 distinct CDR3 sequences, 20% to 25% of them appearing once.

This rearrangement joins TRBV11-2 to TRBJ2-1, with TRBD2 identical over 7 bases. Sequencing used PBMCs, obtained at surgery. The TCR comes from a female donor with early-stage non-small cell lung cancer. The CDR3 DNA follows: TGTGCCAGCAGCCCCATCGGGCAGGGAGGGTTGAATGAGCAGTTCTTC. Its translation is CASSPIGQGGLNEQFF.